This passage covers 14 T cell receptor beta chains from one sample sequenced in a study of blood T cell repertoires in COVID-19. TCRdb's copy holds only in-frame clones and misses some; the assay was immunoSEQ multiplex PCR. The sample has hundreds of thousands of clones, roughly nine tenths seen once. The sequenced sample consisted of peripheral blood. The receptor source for this set is a woman in her forties or fifties who had recovered from COVID-19.

This chain connects TRBV19 to TRBJ1-1; D not resolved. Trimming left V 0 bases short and J 2 bases short, with 10 bases between. CDR1 is LNHDA, CDR2 SQIVND, per germline (reference sequence). The CDR3 consists of 15 residues. The CDR3 spells CASSIEPATNTEAFF. For the CDR3, the DNA is TGTGCCAGTAGTATAGAACCCGCGACAAACACTGAAGCTTTCTTT.

The chain recombines TRBV7-2 with TRBJ1-6; no firm D call. Germline CDR1 reads SGHTA; CDR2 reads FQGNSA. V lost 4 bases and J lost 10, with 11 bases in between. The CDR3 totals 13 residues. The CDR3 loop reads CASSSSAYSPLHF. CDR3 nucleotide sequence: TGTGCCAGCAGCTCGTCCGCGTACTCACCCCTCCACTTT.

This chain links TRBV5-1 with TRBJ2-2; possibly TRBD2 for D (5 bases). Germline CDR1 is SGHRS and CDR2 is YFSETQ. This CDR3 comprises 16 residues. The V end lost 1 base, the J end lost 0 bases, and 10 bases lay between the germline ends. CDR3 nucleotide sequence: TGCGCCAGCAGCTTGTCGAGGGTTACGAACACCGGGGAGCTGTTTTTT. Encoded protein: CASSLSRVTNTGELFF.

This clone was observed a single time. The chain carries TRBV9 and TRBJ2-1, with D unresolved. Germline assignment: CDR1 SGDLS and CDR2 YYNGEE. V was clipped by 5 bases and J by 7 bases, with 7 bases between them. The CDR3 contains 11 residues. The CDR3 region is CASRLKNEQFF. The CDR3 DNA is TGTGCCAGCAGACTCAAAAATGAGCAGTTCTTC.

This chain joins TRBV3-1 (or the pseudogene TRBV3-2) and TRBJ2-7, with 11 bases fitting TRBD2. V was clipped by 8 bases and J by 6 bases; unmatched bases: 6. The CDR3 runs 13 residues. Germline V gene sequence: CDR1 LGHDT, CDR2 YNNKEL (reference sequence). CDR3 residues: CASLAGGRGEQYF. CDR3 nucleotide sequence: TGTGCCAGCCTAGCGGGGGGCCGGGGCGAGCAGTACTTC.

The table lists this clone with a count of one. The CDR3 loop is CASSFNPGFAAFF. Here the CDR3 DNA reads TGTGCCAGCAGTTTTAACCCAGGTTTTGCAGCTTTCTTT. This sequence joins TRBV28 and TRBJ1-1; D unclear. The CDR3 is 13 amino acids. CDR1 is MDHEN, CDR2 SYDVKM, per germline. Between the trimmed V and J ends, which lost 3 bases and 10 bases, there was a span of 15 bases.

This clone was seen a handful of times. The chain joins TRBV19 to TRBJ1-5; the D gene is possibly TRBD1 (6 bases). The CDR3 is made up of 12 amino acids. Per germline, CDR1 LNHDA and CDR2 SQIVND (reference sequence). The V end lost 10 bases, the J end lost 6 bases, and 13 bases lay between the germline ends. The CDR3 DNA follows: TGTGCCACAGGGGATAGGGGTCAGCCCCAGCATTTT. Its translation is CATGDRGQPQHF.

This clone was detected once. The gene calls are TRBV7-9 and TRBJ1-5; 8 bases line up with TRBD1. The CDR3 consists of 15 residues. Germline-derived CDR1 and CDR2 are SEHNR and FQNEAQ (reference sequence). Germline trimming cut 1 base from V and 8 bases from J; bases unmatched to any gene: 7. CDR3 DNA: TGTGCCAGCAGCTTAGGGCAGGGGGCAGGGGAGCCCCAGCATTTT. This translates into CASSLGQGAGEPQHF.

The chain links TRBV9 to TRBJ2-7, with 10 bases identical to TRBD2. Germline-derived CDR1 and CDR2 are SGDLS and YYNGEE. The CDR3 extends over 15 amino acids. V shed 4 bases, J shed 2 bases, and the junction held 6 bases outside the gene matches. The CDR3 loop is CASSTLGTSAYEQYF. In DNA form, the CDR3 reads TGTGCCAGCAGCACCCTAGGGACTAGCGCCTACGAGCAGTACTTC.

CDR3 sequence: CASSPAGQGYYGYTF. The DNA of the CDR3 is TGTGCCAGCTCACCTGCGGGACAGGGATACTATGGCTACACCTTC. The V call is TRBV18, the J call TRBJ1-2; 9 bases map to TRBD1. V gave up 3 bases and J gave up 3 bases; unmatched junction bases: 5. The CDR3 spans 15 residues. CDR1 and CDR2 from the germline V gene are KGHSH and LQKENI.

The chain links TRBV18 to TRBJ1-3; D is unresolved. The CDR3 spans 13 residues. Trimming shortened V by 3 bases and J by 2 bases, and 5 bases separated the two germline ends. Germline assignment: CDR1 KGHSH and CDR2 LQKENI. CDR3 DNA sequence: TGTGCCAGCTCACCGTCTACTGGAAACACCATATATTTT. This gives the protein CASSPSTGNTIYF.

The chain is built from TRBV28 and TRBJ2-1; 7 bases fit TRBD1. CDR3 length equals 12 residues. V shed 2 bases, J shed 10 bases, and the junction held 2 bases outside the gene matches. Germline CDR1 is MDHEN and CDR2 is SYDVKM. The CDR3 sequence: CASSLRGGEQFF. The CDR3 DNA follows: TGTGCCAGCAGTTTACGAGGGGGCGAGCAGTTCTTC.

The J gene is TRBJ2-7, the V gene TRBV10-2, with D possibly being TRBD1 (6 bases). Germline CDR1 WSHSY, CDR2 SAAADI. Trimming shortened V by 8 bases and J by 1 base, and 15 bases separated the two germline ends. The CDR3 has 14 amino acids. CDR3 protein: CASAAWQGSYEQYF. The CDR3 DNA follows: TGCGCCAGCGCGGCCTGGCAGGGGTCCTACGAGCAGTACTTC.

This clone was observed once. The junction and the germline gene differ at one end; a read error may be behind it. The V and J genes are TRBV9 and TRBJ2-1; D is possibly TRBD2 (6 bases). Germline lookup yields CDR1 SGDLS and CDR2 YYNGEE. This CDR3 contains 13 residues. The CDR3 loop reads CASSVGPGDSLVF. In nucleotides, the CDR3 is TGTGCCAGCAGCGTAGGTCCGGGAGACAGCCTCGTCTTC.